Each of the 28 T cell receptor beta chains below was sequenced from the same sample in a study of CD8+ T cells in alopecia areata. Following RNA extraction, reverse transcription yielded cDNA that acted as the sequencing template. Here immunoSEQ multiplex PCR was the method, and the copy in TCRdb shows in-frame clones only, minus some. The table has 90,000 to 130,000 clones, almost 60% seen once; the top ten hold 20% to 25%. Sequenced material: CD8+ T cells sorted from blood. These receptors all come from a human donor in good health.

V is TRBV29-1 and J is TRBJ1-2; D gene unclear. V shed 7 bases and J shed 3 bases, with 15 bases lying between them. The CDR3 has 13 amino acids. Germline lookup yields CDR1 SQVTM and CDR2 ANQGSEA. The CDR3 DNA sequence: TGCAGCGCCTTTGACGCGCGGGACTATGGCTACACCTTC. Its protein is CSAFDARDYGYTF.

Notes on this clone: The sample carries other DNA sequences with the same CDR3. The CDR3 DNA follows: TGTGCCAGCAGCCGGACAGGAGCCTACGAGCAGTACTTC. Its translation is CASSRTGAYEQYF. The chain couples TRBV7-9 to TRBJ2-7; 7 nucleotides align to TRBD1. V lost 5 bases and J lost 2; bases outside the gene matches: 3. This CDR3 has 13 residues. The germline V gene has CDR1 SEHNR and CDR2 FQNEAQ (reference sequence).

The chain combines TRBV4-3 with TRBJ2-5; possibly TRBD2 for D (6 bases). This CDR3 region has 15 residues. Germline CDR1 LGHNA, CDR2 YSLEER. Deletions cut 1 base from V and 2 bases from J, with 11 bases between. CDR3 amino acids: CASSQVRGWQETQYF. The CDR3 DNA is TGCGCCAGCAGCCAAGTCCGGGGGTGGCAAGAGACCCAGTACTTC.

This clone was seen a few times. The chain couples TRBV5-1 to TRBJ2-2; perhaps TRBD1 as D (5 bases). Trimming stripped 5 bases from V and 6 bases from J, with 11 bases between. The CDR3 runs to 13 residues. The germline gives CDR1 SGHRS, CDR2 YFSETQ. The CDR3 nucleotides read TGCGCCAGCAGTGGGAAGGGGCCCGGGGAGCTGTTTTTT. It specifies CASSGKGPGELFF.

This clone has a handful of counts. CDR3 region: CASSLEPSVPGDYYGYTF. DNA for the CDR3: TGTGCCAGCAGCTTGGAGCCCTCTGTTCCGGGGGACTACTATGGCTACACCTTC. V and J are TRBV5-4 and TRBJ1-2; D is perhaps TRBD1 (5 bases). This CDR3 contains 18 residues. V lost 0 bases, J lost 3 bases, and 21 bases lay in between. Germline CDR1 SGHNT, CDR2 YYREEE (reference sequence).

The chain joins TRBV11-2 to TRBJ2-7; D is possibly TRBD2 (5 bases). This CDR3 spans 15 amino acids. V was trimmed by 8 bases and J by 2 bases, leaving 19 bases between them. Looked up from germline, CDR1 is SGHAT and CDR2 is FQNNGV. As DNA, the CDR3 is TGTGCCAGCTTCTACGGGAACCCACCTCCCTACGAGCAGTACTTC. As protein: CASFYGNPPPYEQYF.

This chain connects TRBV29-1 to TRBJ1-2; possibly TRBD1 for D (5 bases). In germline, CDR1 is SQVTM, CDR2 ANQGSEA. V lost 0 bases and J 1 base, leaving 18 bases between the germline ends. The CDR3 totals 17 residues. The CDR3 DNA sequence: TGCAGCGTTGAAGACCCGGGGGACCGCCGGAATAACTATGGCTACACCTTC. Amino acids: CSVEDPGDRRNNYGYTF.

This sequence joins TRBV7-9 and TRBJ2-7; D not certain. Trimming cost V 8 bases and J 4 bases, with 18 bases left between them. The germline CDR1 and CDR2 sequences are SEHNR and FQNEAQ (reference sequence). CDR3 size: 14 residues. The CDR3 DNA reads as TGTGCCAGCTCCCGCCCGCCCAAGTCGTACGAGCAGTACTTC. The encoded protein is CASSRPPKSYEQYF. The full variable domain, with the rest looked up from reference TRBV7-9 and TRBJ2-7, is DTGVSQNPRHKITKRGQNVTFRCDPISEHNRLYWYRQTLGQGPEFLTYFQNEAQLEKSRLLSDRFSAERPKGSFSTLEIQRTEQGDSAMYLCASSRPPKSYEQYFGPGTRLTVT.

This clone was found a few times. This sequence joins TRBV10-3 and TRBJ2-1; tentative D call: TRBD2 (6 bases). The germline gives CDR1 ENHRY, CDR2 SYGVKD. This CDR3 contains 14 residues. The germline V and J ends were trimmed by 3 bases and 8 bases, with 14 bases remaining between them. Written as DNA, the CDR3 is TGTGCCATCAGTGAACGGGGCCCGGGGGATGAGCAGTTCTTC. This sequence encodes CAISERGPGDEQFF.

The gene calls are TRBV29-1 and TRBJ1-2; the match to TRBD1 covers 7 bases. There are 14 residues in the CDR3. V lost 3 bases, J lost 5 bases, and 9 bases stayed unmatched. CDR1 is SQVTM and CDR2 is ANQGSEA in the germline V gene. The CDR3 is CSVEREGTAYGYTF. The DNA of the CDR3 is TGCAGCGTTGAGAGAGAAGGGACAGCGTATGGCTACACCTTC.

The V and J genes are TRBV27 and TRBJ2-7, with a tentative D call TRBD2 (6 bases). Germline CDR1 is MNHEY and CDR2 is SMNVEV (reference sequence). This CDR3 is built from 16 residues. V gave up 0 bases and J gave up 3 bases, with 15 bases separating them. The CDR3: CASSLSSGELFYEQYF. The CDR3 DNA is TGTGCCAGCAGTTTATCATCGGGGGAGCTATTCTACGAGCAGTACTTC.

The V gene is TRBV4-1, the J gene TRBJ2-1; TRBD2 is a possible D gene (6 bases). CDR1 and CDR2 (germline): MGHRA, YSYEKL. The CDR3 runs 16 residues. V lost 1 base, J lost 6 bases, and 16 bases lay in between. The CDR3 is CASSQVRLVVFNEQFF. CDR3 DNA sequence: TGCGCCAGCAGCCAAGTTAGACTAGTCGTATTCAATGAGCAGTTCTTC.

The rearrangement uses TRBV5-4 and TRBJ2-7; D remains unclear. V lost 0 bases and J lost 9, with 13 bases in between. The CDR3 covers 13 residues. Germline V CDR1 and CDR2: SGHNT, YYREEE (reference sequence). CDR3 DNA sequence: TGTGCCAGCAGCTTGGTAGGGTCGATGGGGCAGTACTTC. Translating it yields CASSLVGSMGQYF.

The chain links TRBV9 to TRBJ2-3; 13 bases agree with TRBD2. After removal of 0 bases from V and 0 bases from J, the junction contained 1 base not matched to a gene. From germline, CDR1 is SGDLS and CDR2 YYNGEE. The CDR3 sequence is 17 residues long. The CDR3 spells CASSVEGLAGSTDTQYF. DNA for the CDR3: TGTGCCAGCAGCGTAGAGGGACTAGCGGGGAGCACAGATACGCAGTATTTT.

CDR3: CASSFTSGGTDTQYF. The CDR3 DNA sequence: TGTGCCAGCAGTTTCACTAGCGGGGGCACAGATACGCAGTATTTT. The chain carries TRBV6-5 and TRBJ2-3, with TRBD2 matching 10 bases. Germline loops: CDR1 MNHEY, CDR2 SVGAGI. The CDR3 is 15 amino acids. With 4 bases clipped from V and 1 base from J, the junction kept 2 bases outside the gene matches.

CDR3 DNA sequence: TGTGCCAGCAGTTCGACAGGGGCCTACGAGCAGTACTTC. Protein sequence: CASSSTGAYEQYF. The J gene is TRBJ2-7, the V gene TRBV27; 8 nucleotides align to TRBD1. CDR1 is MNHEY and CDR2 is SMNVEV in the germline V gene (reference sequence). CDR3 length equals 13 residues. The V segment lost 4 bases and the J segment 2 bases; nucleotides outside the gene matches: 1.

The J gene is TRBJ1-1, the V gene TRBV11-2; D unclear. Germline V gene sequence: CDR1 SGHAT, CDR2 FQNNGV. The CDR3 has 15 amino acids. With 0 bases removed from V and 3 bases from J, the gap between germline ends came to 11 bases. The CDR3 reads CASSLDPVPYTEAFF. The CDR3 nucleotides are TGTGCCAGCAGCTTAGATCCAGTACCTTACACTGAAGCTTTCTTT.

The CDR3 sequence: CASSLEVQGSNYGYTF. The CDR3 region has the DNA TGTGCCAGCAGCTTAGAGGTCCAGGGCAGTAACTATGGCTACACCTTC. The chain is built from TRBV7-6 and TRBJ1-2; D is perhaps TRBD1 (5 bases). Germline CDR1 and CDR2: SGHVS and FNYEAQ. The V gene lost 1 base and the J gene lost 1 base, with 13 bases spanning the gap. The CDR3 contains 16 residues. Full variable domain (rest looked up from reference TRBV7-6 and TRBJ1-2): GAGVSQSPRYKVTKRGQDVALRCDPISGHVSLYWYRQALGQGPEFLTYFNYEAQQDKSGLPNDRFSAERPEGSISTLTIQRTEQRDSAMYRCASSLEVQGSNYGYTFGSGTRLTVV.

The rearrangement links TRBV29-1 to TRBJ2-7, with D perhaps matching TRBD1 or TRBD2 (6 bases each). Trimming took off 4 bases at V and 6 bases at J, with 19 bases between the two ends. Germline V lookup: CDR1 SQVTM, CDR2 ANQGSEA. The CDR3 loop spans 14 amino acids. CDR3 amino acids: CSVGGAMLEREQYF. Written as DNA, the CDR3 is TGCAGCGTTGGGGGGGCCATGCTTGAGCGCGAGCAGTACTTC.

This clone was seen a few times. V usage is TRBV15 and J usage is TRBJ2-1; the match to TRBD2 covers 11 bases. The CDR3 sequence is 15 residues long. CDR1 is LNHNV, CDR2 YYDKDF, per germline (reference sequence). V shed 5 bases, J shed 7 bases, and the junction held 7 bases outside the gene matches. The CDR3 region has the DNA TGTGCCACCAGCGCAACTAGCGGGGGTGGAAATGAGCAGTTCTTC. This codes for CATSATSGGGNEQFF.

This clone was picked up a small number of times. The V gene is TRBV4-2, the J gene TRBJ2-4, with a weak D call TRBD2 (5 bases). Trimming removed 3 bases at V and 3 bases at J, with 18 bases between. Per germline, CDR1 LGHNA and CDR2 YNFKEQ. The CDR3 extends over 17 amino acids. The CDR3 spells CASSHPHSPGYKNIQYF. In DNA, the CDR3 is TGTGCCAGCAGCCACCCCCACTCCCCGGGGTACAAAAACATTCAGTACTTC.

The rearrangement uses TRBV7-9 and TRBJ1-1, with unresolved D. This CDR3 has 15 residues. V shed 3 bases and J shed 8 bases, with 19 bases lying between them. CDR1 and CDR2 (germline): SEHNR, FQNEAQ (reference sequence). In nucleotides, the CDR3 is TGTGCCAGCAGCTTGGTGTCAACGGGAGACCCCGAAGCTTTCTTT. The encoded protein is CASSLVSTGDPEAFF.

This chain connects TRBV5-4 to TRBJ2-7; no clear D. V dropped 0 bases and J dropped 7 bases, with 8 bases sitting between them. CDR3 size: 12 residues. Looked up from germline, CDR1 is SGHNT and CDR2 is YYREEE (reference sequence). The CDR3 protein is CASSLEGLEQYF. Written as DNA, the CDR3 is TGTGCCAGCAGCTTGGAAGGGTTAGAGCAGTACTTC.

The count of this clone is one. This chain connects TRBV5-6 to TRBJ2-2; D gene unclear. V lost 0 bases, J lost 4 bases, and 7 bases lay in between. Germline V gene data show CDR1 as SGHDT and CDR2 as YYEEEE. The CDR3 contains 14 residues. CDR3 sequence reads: CASSLGQLTGELFF. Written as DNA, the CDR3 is TGTGCCAGCAGCTTGGGGCAACTCACCGGGGAGCTGTTTTTT.

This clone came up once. CDR3 nucleotides: TGTGCCAGCAGTTTATCGGGGATAGACTATGGCTACACCTTC. Protein product: CASSLSGIDYGYTF. The chain employs TRBV28 and TRBJ1-2; D gene ambiguous. This CDR3 spans 14 amino acids. Germline V gene data show CDR1 as MDHEN and CDR2 as SYDVKM. Trimming stripped 1 base from V and 3 bases from J, with 9 bases between.

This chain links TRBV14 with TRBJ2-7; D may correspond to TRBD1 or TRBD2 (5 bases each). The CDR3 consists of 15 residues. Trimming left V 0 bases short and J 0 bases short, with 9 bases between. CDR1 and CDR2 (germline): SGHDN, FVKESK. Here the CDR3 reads CASSQDYGASYEQYF. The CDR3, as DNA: TGTGCCAGCAGCCAAGATTACGGGGCCTCCTACGAGCAGTACTTC.

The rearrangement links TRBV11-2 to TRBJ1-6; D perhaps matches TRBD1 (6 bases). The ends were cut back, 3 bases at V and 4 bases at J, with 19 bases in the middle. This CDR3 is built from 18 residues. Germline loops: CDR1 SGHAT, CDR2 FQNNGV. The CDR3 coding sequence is TGTGCCAGCAGCTTCTTCCCCAGGGGACATCGGTATAATTCACCCCTCCACTTT. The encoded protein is CASSFFPRGHRYNSPLHF.

This CDR3 reads CASSPHPGQSYEQYF. CDR3 in DNA: TGTGCCAGCAGCCCCCACCCGGGACAATCCTACGAGCAGTACTTC. The genes are TRBV5-4 and TRBJ2-7; a weak D match, TRBD1 (6 bases). CDR3 length: 15 amino acids. The germline CDR1 and CDR2 sequences are SGHNT and YYREEE (reference sequence). The V end lost 4 bases, the J end lost 1 base, and 15 bases lay between the germline ends. Variable domain in full (rest from reference TRBV5-4 and TRBJ2-7): ETGVTQSPTHLIKTRGQQVTLRCSSQSGHNTVSWYQQALGQGPQFIFQYYREEENGRGNFPPRFSGLQFPNYSSELNVNALELDDSALYLCASSPHPGQSYEQYFGPGTRLTVT.